The T cell receptor (beta chain) described here comes from a study of blood T cell repertoires in COVID-19. Study information: The origin of the acute and convalescent COVID-19 samples was the United States, Italy and Spain.

Clones were read by immunoSEQ multiplex PCR, and TCRdb kept only the in-frame ones, dropping some. The repertoire holds about 320,000 clones, 65% to 90% seen once, with just over 7% in the top ten. V lost 3 bases, J lost 1 base, and 12 bases lay in between. The CDR3 consists of 14 residues. The germline gives CDR1 DFQATT, CDR2 SNEGSKA (reference sequence). The chain joins TRBV20-1 to TRBJ1-2; D perhaps matches TRBD1 (5 bases). Sample: peripheral blood. The TCR comes from a human donor in a cohort sampled during active COVID-19. CDR3 bases: TGCAGTGCTAGTACAAGGGGAATTAACTATGGCTACACCTTC. Its protein is CSASTRGINYGYTF.